The 30 T cell receptor beta chains given below trace back to one sample, sequenced in a study of cytomegalovirus exposure and HLA in healthy donors. PCR amplification relied on 60 Vbeta primers (plus 13 Jbeta primers). Profiled with immunoSEQ multiplex PCR; TCRdb holds only in-frame clones, not every one. The repertoire includes about 190,000 clones, 65% to 85% of them detected once, and roughly 1.5% sits in the top ten. Input material: PBMCs. All receptors come from a young woman in good health and CMV-seronegative.

This clone was picked up a small number of times. The chain links TRBV9 to TRBJ2-1; 9 bases match TRBD2. Germline V gives CDR1 SGDLS, CDR2 YYNGEE. Trimming cost V 0 bases and J 7 bases; bases outside gene matches: 8. The CDR3 has 16 residues. CDR3 sequence reads: CASSVEIAGVRNEQFF. In DNA, the CDR3 is TGTGCCAGCAGCGTAGAGATAGCGGGGGTCCGAAATGAGCAGTTCTTC.

The chain employs TRBV27 and TRBJ2-2, with D unresolved. This CDR3 has 14 amino acids. V was cut by 7 bases and J by 3 bases, with 12 bases left in between. Germline V gene data show CDR1 as MNHEY and CDR2 as SMNVEV (reference sequence). CDR3 coding DNA: TGTGCCAGCAAATTCCCCCGGGACACCGGGGAGCTGTTTTTT. Protein sequence: CASKFPRDTGELFF.

The sample holds one count of this clone. The CDR3 region has the DNA TGCGCCAGCAGCCAAGATGAGGGGGATAACTATGGCTACACCTTC. It yields the protein CASSQDEGDNYGYTF. The rearrangement links TRBV4-1 to TRBJ1-2; D possibly corresponds to TRBD1 (6 bases). The V gene's germline CDR1 is MGHRA and CDR2 YSYEKL. The V and J ends lost 0 bases and 1 base respectively, with 9 bases between them. The CDR3 has 15 amino acids.

This clone was detected only a few times. The rearrangement joins TRBV5-6 to TRBJ1-5; unclear D gene. The germline V and J ends were trimmed by 0 bases and 5 bases, with 9 bases remaining between them. This CDR3 spans 14 amino acids. Germline assignment: CDR1 SGHDT and CDR2 YYEEEE. CDR3 sequence (DNA): TGTGCCAGCAGCTTGGTAACAGCGGATCAGCCCCAGCATTTT. This sequence encodes CASSLVTADQPQHF.

The chain has TRBV5-6 and TRBJ2-4; D remains ambiguous. Germline lookup yields CDR1 SGHDT and CDR2 YYEEEE. The CDR3 loop spans 16 amino acids. With 0 bases removed from V and 0 bases from J, the gap between germline ends came to 10 bases. The CDR3 nucleotides are TGTGCCAGCAGCTTGGTGGCAGATCTAGCCAAAAACATTCAGTACTTC. Encoded protein: CASSLVADLAKNIQYF.

The gene calls are TRBV10-1 and TRBJ1-4, with D perhaps TRBD1 (5 bases). V was clipped by 8 bases and J by 8 bases, with 9 bases between them. This CDR3 region has 11 residues. Germline V CDR1 and CDR2: WNHNN, SYGVQD (reference sequence). As DNA, the CDR3 is TGCGCCAGCCCGAAGGGGGAAAAACTGTTTTTT. Amino acid sequence: CASPKGEKLFF.

The chain carries TRBV4-1 and TRBJ2-5, with D possibly being TRBD1 (6 bases). The V and J ends lost 0 bases and 1 base respectively, with 15 bases between them. Looked up from germline, CDR1 is MGHRA and CDR2 is YSYEKL. The CDR3 covers 17 residues. The DNA for the CDR3 is TGCGCCAGCAGCCAAGATGGTCTAGTGGGGGCCCAAGAGACCCAGTACTTC. This gives the protein CASSQDGLVGAQETQYF.

This sequence joins TRBV15 and TRBJ2-7; no definite D call. The CDR3 length is 14 residues. Germline loops: CDR1 LNHNV, CDR2 YYDKDF (reference sequence). V lost 0 bases to trimming and J lost 3 bases, with 9 bases between them. CDR3 DNA sequence: TGTGCCACCAGCAGAGATCCCCTTAACTACGAGCAGTACTTC. Protein: CATSRDPLNYEQYF. Combining the CDR3 with reference TRBV15 and TRBJ2-7 gives the whole variable domain DAMVIQNPRYQVTQFGKPVTLSCSQTLNHNVMYWYQQKSSQAPKLLFHYYDKDFNNEADTPDNFQSRRPNTSFCFLDIRSPGLGDTAMYLCATSRDPLNYEQYFGPGTRLTVT.

The rearrangement links TRBV28 to TRBJ1-4; D unclear. CDR1 and CDR2 (germline): MDHEN, SYDVKM. Trimming took off 3 bases at V and 5 bases at J, with 16 bases between the two ends. The CDR3 consists of 16 residues. In nucleotides, the CDR3 is TGTGCCAGCAGTTTCCAGAGGACTGTTAAGAATGAAAAACTGTTTTTT. It codes for CASSFQRTVKNEKLFF. Full variable domain (outside the CDR3, taken from reference TRBV28 and TRBJ1-4): DVKVTQSSRYLVKRTGEKVFLECVQDMDHENMFWYRQDPGLGLRLIYFSYDVKMKEKGDIPEGYSVSREKKERFSLILESASTNQTSMYLCASSFQRTVKNEKLFFGSGTQLSVL.

The CDR3 is CASSSLLAGGWETQYF. The CDR3 DNA follows: TGTGCCAGCAGCTCTCTCCTAGCGGGAGGGTGGGAGACCCAGTACTTC. The chain recombines TRBV7-9 with TRBJ2-5; TRBD2 aligns across 12 bases. Germline assignment: CDR1 SEHNR and CDR2 FQNEAQ (reference sequence). After removal of 4 bases from V and 5 bases from J, the junction contained 8 bases not matched to a gene. CDR3 length: 16 amino acids.

The chain recombines TRBV9 with TRBJ2-1, with 7 bases fitting TRBD2. Germline V gives CDR1 SGDLS, CDR2 YYNGEE. V shed 3 bases, J shed 8 bases, and the junction held 11 bases outside the gene matches. The CDR3 loop spans 15 amino acids. For the CDR3, the DNA is TGTGCCAGCAGCGCCGAAGCGGGACCCTTGGATGAGCAGTTCTTC. Translated, it gives CASSAEAGPLDEQFF.

V and J are TRBV6-5 and TRBJ2-3, with a tentative D call TRBD1 (6 bases). The CDR3 covers 13 residues. Trimming left V 5 bases short and J 5 bases short, with 11 bases between. Germline assignment: CDR1 MNHEY and CDR2 SVGAGI. The CDR3 loop reads CASSKNRVDTQYF. The CDR3, as DNA: TGTGCCAGCAGTAAAAACAGGGTAGATACGCAGTATTTT.

This chain connects TRBV15 to TRBJ2-5; D is unclear. The end of the DNA is better explained by TRBJ2-7, so the J call may be wrong. Germline V lookup: CDR1 LNHNV, CDR2 YYDKDF (reference sequence). The CDR3 extends over 14 amino acids. CDR3 nucleotide sequence: TGTGCCACCAGCAGAGGAAAAATCCCCTACGAGCAGTACTTC. Its translation: CATSRGKIPYEQYF.

This chain joins TRBV6-1 and TRBJ1-1; D gene uncertain. Germline V lookup: CDR1 MNHNS, CDR2 SASEGT. CDR3 length: 15 residues. Trimming cost V 2 bases and J 1 base, with 11 bases left between them. The CDR3 region is CASSENPDRNTEAFF. The CDR3 nucleotides read TGTGCCAGCAGTGAAAATCCAGATCGGAACACTGAAGCTTTCTTT.

This chain connects TRBV5-6 to TRBJ2-3, with 8 bases lining up with TRBD2. The CDR3 length is 17 residues. Unmatched junction bases numbered 16, after V lost 4 bases and J lost 6 bases. The germline gives CDR1 SGHDT, CDR2 YYEEEE. CDR3 amino acids: CASSQTVAGPASDTQYF. The CDR3 DNA sequence: TGTGCCAGCAGCCAAACAGTAGCGGGGCCCGCCTCGGATACGCAGTATTTT. The full variable domain, in which reference TRBV5-6 and TRBJ2-3 provide the parts outside the CDR3, is DAGVTQSPTHLIKTRGQQVTLRCSPKSGHDTVSWYQQALGQGPQFIFQYYEEEERQRGNFPDRFSGHQFPNYSSELNVNALLLGDSALYLCASSQTVAGPASDTQYFGPGTRLTVL.

The gene calls are TRBV6-1 and TRBJ2-1, with 11 bases aligning to TRBD2. Germline loops: CDR1 MNHNS, CDR2 SASEGT. The CDR3 consists of 13 residues. The V segment lost 10 bases and the J segment 9 bases; nucleotides outside the gene matches: 8. The CDR3 sequence: CAIGTSGYSEQFF. The CDR3 DNA reads TGTGCCATCGGGACTAGCGGCTACTCTGAGCAGTTCTTC.

This clone occurred a few times. The chain uses TRBV19 and TRBJ2-1; D remains ambiguous. The germline gives CDR1 LNHDA, CDR2 SQIVND (reference sequence). The CDR3 totals 14 residues. Trimming removed 7 bases from V and 1 base from J, with 11 bases in between. The CDR3 DNA is TGTGCCAGTAAGGTCGCAGGATCCTACAATGAGCAGTTCTTC. This encodes CASKVAGSYNEQFF.

The chain recombines TRBV9 with TRBJ1-6; 7 positions agree with TRBD1. The CDR3 extends over 13 amino acids. Germline CDR1 is SGDLS and CDR2 is YYNGEE. The junction had 2 bases not matched to a gene; V was cut back by 0 bases and J by 11 bases. The CDR3 sequence: CASSVEGGPPLHF. CDR3 nucleotide sequence: TGTGCCAGCAGCGTAGAAGGGGGCCCACCCCTCCACTTT.

J is TRBJ2-1 and V is TRBV5-4; TRBD2 aligns across 12 bases. The CDR3 consists of 17 residues. Germline CDR1 is SGHNT and CDR2 is YYREEE (reference sequence). The trim removed 0 bases at V and 2 bases at J, leaving 3 bases unmatched. As DNA, the CDR3 is TGTGCCAGCAGCTTGGGGGCTAGCGGGGGGGCCTACAATGAGCAGTTCTTC. It translates to CASSLGASGGAYNEQFF.

This clone was detected a few times. The chain is built from TRBV7-8 and TRBJ2-7; unclear D gene. The V end lost 0 bases, the J end lost 3 bases, and 6 bases lay between the germline ends. Germline V gives CDR1 SGHVS, CDR2 FQNEAQ. This CDR3 is built from 13 residues. As DNA, the CDR3 is TGTGCCAGCAGCTTAGCCCCAGACTACGAGCAGTACTTC. It codes for CASSLAPDYEQYF.

The chain joins TRBV9 to TRBJ1-2, with 7 bases identical to TRBD1. The CDR3 contains 14 residues. From germline, CDR1 is SGDLS and CDR2 YYNGEE. With 0 bases clipped from V and 5 bases from J, the junction kept 4 bases outside the gene matches. CDR3 loop: CASSVGQGGYGYTF. DNA of the CDR3: TGTGCCAGCAGCGTAGGACAGGGTGGTTATGGCTACACCTTC.

There are a few counts of this clone. The rearrangement uses TRBV11-2 and TRBJ1-2; 9 bases map to TRBD1. J gave up 2 bases and V 4 bases, and 5 bases lay outside the gene matches. Germline V gives CDR1 SGHAT, CDR2 FQNNGV. The CDR3 loop spans 15 amino acids. In DNA form, the CDR3 reads TGTGCCAGCAGCTCTGGGACAGGGAGAAACTATGGCTACACCTTC. It specifies CASSSGTGRNYGYTF.

This chain links TRBV18 with TRBJ2-7; D not certain. The CDR3 spans 16 residues. Germline V gene sequence: CDR1 KGHSH, CDR2 LQKENI. Between the trimmed V and J ends, which lost 2 bases and 1 base, there was a span of 15 bases. The CDR3 spells CASSPYAPSTSYEQYF. CDR3 nucleotide sequence: TGTGCCAGCTCACCATATGCCCCTTCCACTTCCTACGAGCAGTACTTC.

In regard to this clone: At the DNA level, this CDR3 is encoded by other sequences in the same sample as well. This chain uses TRBV18 with TRBJ1-5; TRBD1 aligns across 8 bases. J was trimmed by 5 bases and V by 3 bases; bases with no gene match: 3. The CDR3 is made up of 14 amino acids. Germline CDR1 KGHSH, CDR2 LQKENI. The DNA for the CDR3 is TGTGCCAGCTCACCGGACAGGGTGGATCAGCCCCAGCATTTT. Translating gives CASSPDRVDQPQHF.

This clone was detected once. This CDR3 is CASSSRVNTDTQYF. For the CDR3, the DNA is TGCGCCAGCAGCTCCAGGGTTAACACAGATACGCAGTATTTT. The chain recombines TRBV5-1 with TRBJ2-3; possibly TRBD1 for D (5 bases). Germline CDR1 SGHRS, CDR2 YFSETQ. V lost 3 bases to trimming and J lost 2 bases, with 10 bases between them. The CDR3 totals 14 residues.

V usage is TRBV4-1 and J usage is TRBJ2-6, with D possibly being TRBD1 (6 bases). Germline loops: CDR1 MGHRA, CDR2 YSYEKL. The CDR3 is made up of 18 amino acids. V shed 2 bases and J shed 1 base, with 15 bases lying between them. CDR3 bases: TGCGCCAGCAGCCAATTGCAGGGGCTTAGGTCTGGGGCCAACGTCCTGACTTTC. This translates into CASSQLQGLRSGANVLTF.

The V gene is TRBV5-4, the J gene TRBJ2-7, with 7 bases aligning to TRBD2. After removal of 4 bases from V and 5 bases from J, the junction contained 12 bases not matched to a gene. The V gene's germline CDR1 is SGHNT and CDR2 YYREEE (reference sequence). CDR3 length equals 15 residues. CDR3 residues: CASSRGGGSINEQYF. The CDR3 DNA is TGTGCCAGCAGCCGCGGGGGAGGGAGTATCAACGAGCAGTACTTC. The full variable domain, in which reference TRBV5-4 and TRBJ2-7 provide the parts outside the CDR3, is ETGVTQSPTHLIKTRGQQVTLRCSSQSGHNTVSWYQQALGQGPQFIFQYYREEENGRGNFPPRFSGLQFPNYSSELNVNALELDDSALYLCASSRGGGSINEQYFGPGTRLTVT.

This chain uses TRBV30 with TRBJ2-1; 8 positions match TRBD2. This CDR3 comprises 13 residues. Losses at the gene ends were 4 bases for V and 3 bases for J; bases not matched to a gene: 2. Germline CDR1 reads GTSNPN; CDR2 reads SVGIG (reference sequence). The CDR3 protein is CAWKSGSYNEQFF. DNA for the CDR3: TGTGCCTGGAAGAGCGGGAGCTACAATGAGCAGTTCTTC.

This chain links TRBV28 with TRBJ1-2, with D perhaps matching TRBD1 (6 bases). The CDR3 runs 14 residues. CDR1 is MDHEN and CDR2 is SYDVKM in the germline V gene. The germline V and J ends were trimmed by 3 bases and 4 bases, with 12 bases remaining between them. Here the CDR3 DNA reads TGTGCCAGCAGTTTCCCAGGGGTTCGCTATGGCTACACCTTC. Translation gives CASSFPGVRYGYTF.

The V gene is TRBV29-1, the J gene TRBJ1-4, with 8 bases aligning to TRBD1. The CDR3 is 12 amino acids. Germline V gene data show CDR1 as SQVTM and CDR2 as ANQGSEA. V shed 6 bases and J 8 bases; nucleotides not matched to a gene: 5. Here the CDR3 DNA reads TGCAGCGTCGCGGACAGGGCAGAAAAACTGTTTTTT. Encoded protein: CSVADRAEKLFF.